The 10 T cell receptor beta chains below all came from one sample that was sequenced in a study of cytomegalovirus exposure and HLA in healthy donors (dated by TCRdb to 2017 to 2019). Library method: the immunoSEQ multiplex PCR assay. The multiplex PCR relied on a mix of 60 forward primers for TCR Vbeta segments and 13 reverse primers for TCR Jbeta segments. This is the immuneACCESS table as TCRdb keeps it, with only in-frame sequences that have V and J called. A part of the clones is gone; compared with another copy, unresolved V genes explain less than half, and the rest is unexplained. The sample yields 150,000 to 200,000 clones; about three quarters were counted once. Roughly 2.6% of the sample is in the top ten clones. The sequenced sample was PBMCs. The receptors shown here come from a woman aged 40-49 years in good health and CMV-seropositive.

This chain joins TRBV19 and TRBJ2-5; 7 bases match TRBD2. The J call is doubtful: the DNA matches TRBJ2-7 better. The CDR3 is 16 residues long. The germline CDR1 and CDR2 sequences are LNHDA and SQIVND (reference sequence). Here the CDR3 DNA reads TGTGCCAGTAGTATAGATCCCTACGGGGGGACCTACGAGCAGTACTTC. It yields the protein CASSIDPYGGTYEQYF.

The chain combines TRBV27 with TRBJ1-2; the match to TRBD1 covers 7 bases. The CDR3 runs 18 residues. Germline V gene sequence: CDR1 MNHEY, CDR2 SMNVEV (reference sequence). V was pared by 5 bases and J by 3 bases, with 18 bases of the junction left unmatched. The CDR3 sequence: CASSIQRGTEGRYYGYTF. The CDR3, as DNA: TGTGCCAGCAGTATACAACGCGGGACAGAAGGAAGATACTATGGCTACACCTTC.

The chain couples TRBV19 to TRBJ1-4, with 11 bases identical to TRBD1. Germline values: CDR1 LNHDA, CDR2 SQIVND (reference sequence). The V segment lost 4 bases and the J segment 7 bases; nucleotides outside the gene matches: 5. The CDR3 has 15 amino acids. The DNA for the CDR3 is TGTGCCAGTAGTACCGGGGACAGGGGGATTGAAAAACTGTTTTTT. The encoded protein is CASSTGDRGIEKLFF.

The rearrangement joins TRBV29-1 to TRBJ2-5; 7 bases map to TRBD1. Germline assignment: CDR1 SQVTM and CDR2 ANQGSEA. Losses at the gene ends were 3 bases for V and 3 bases for J; bases not matched to a gene: 4. The CDR3 is 13 amino acids. This CDR3 is CSVEGDREETQYF. The CDR3 region has the DNA TGCAGCGTTGAGGGGGACAGAGAAGAGACCCAGTACTTC.

The chain carries TRBV5-8 and TRBJ1-6; D is perhaps TRBD1 (6 bases). CDR3 length: 16 residues. V dropped 1 base and J dropped 3 bases, with 11 bases sitting between them. Germline loops: CDR1 SGHTS, CDR2 YDEGEE. The CDR3 protein is CASSLIQGIYNSPLHF. DNA for the CDR3: TGTGCCAGCAGCTTGATCCAGGGGATCTATAATTCACCCCTCCACTTT.

This clone was found a few times. The chain carries TRBV19 and TRBJ2-3; maybe TRBD1 (6 bases). Germline V gene sequence: CDR1 LNHDA, CDR2 SQIVND (reference sequence). This CDR3 is 15 amino acids long. Between the trimmed V and J ends, which lost 4 bases and 5 bases, there was a span of 16 bases. The CDR3 reads CASSNRGRGGDTQYF. CDR3 bases: TGTGCCAGTAGTAACCGCGGCAGGGGTGGAGATACGCAGTATTTT.

This chain joins TRBV9 and TRBJ2-3, with TRBD2 identical over 7 bases. Per germline, CDR1 SGDLS and CDR2 YYNGEE. Trimming cost V 0 bases and J 3 bases; bases outside gene matches: 7. The CDR3 runs 16 residues. CDR3 region: CASSVGGGVMTDTQYF. The CDR3 DNA reads TGTGCCAGCAGCGTAGGGGGGGGAGTGATGACAGATACGCAGTATTTT. Full variable domain (remainder filled in from reference TRBV9 and TRBJ2-3): DSGVTQTPKHLITATGQRVTLRCSPRSGDLSVYWYQQSLDQGLQFLIQYYNGEERAKGNILERFSAQQFPDLHSELNLSSLELGDSALYFCASSVGGGVMTDTQYFGPGTRLTVL.

The rearrangement uses TRBV27 and TRBJ2-3; TRBD2 matches at 7 bases. Germline V lookup: CDR1 MNHEY, CDR2 SMNVEV (reference sequence). V lost 5 bases, J lost 6 bases, and 8 bases stayed unmatched. The CDR3 covers 14 residues. The DNA of the CDR3 is TGTGCCAGCAGTACGCGACTAGCTGCCGATACGCAGTATTTT. The encoded protein is CASSTRLAADTQYF.

CDR3 sequence reads: CASSLRQGREKLFF. CDR3 nucleotides: TGTGCCAGCAGTTTAAGGCAGGGTCGTGAAAAACTGTTTTTT. The V call is TRBV28, the J call TRBJ1-4; perhaps TRBD1 as D (5 bases). Germline V gene sequence: CDR1 MDHEN, CDR2 SYDVKM. V shed 2 bases and J shed 7 bases, with 11 bases lying between them. The CDR3 runs to 14 residues.

The V call is TRBV28, the J call TRBJ2-5; 9 nucleotides line up with TRBD1. The assigned J gene may be wrong: the sequence end matches TRBJ2-7 better. The CDR3 length is 15 residues. Looked up from germline, CDR1 is MDHEN and CDR2 is SYDVKM. The CDR3 loop is CASSLPGTGIYEQYF. The CDR3 DNA is TGTGCCAGCAGTCTACCCGGGACAGGGATCTACGAGCAGTACTTC.